The present entry profiles one TCR beta chain with its context. The target antigen is unknown. V lost 6 bases, J lost 2 bases, and 18 bases stayed unmatched. The CDR3 spans 19 residues. Germline V gene data show CDR1 as ENHRY and CDR2 as SYGVKD. This specimen comes from a study of cytomegalovirus exposure and HLA in healthy donors. The study, taken as a whole, reports: Analysis was performed later, and it showed HLA-associated TCR beta chains to be more clonally expanded than equally common others. Accurate prediction of HLA-A and HLA-B alleles (for most subjects) was reportedly achieved from TCR beta sequences.

PCR employed 60 Vbeta and 13 Jbeta primers. Original processing notes: About 12 million of the roughly 77 million unique TCR beta chains counted in a later analysis were shared. Produced via immunoSEQ multiplex PCR; TCRdb's table is partial and in-frame only. V and J calls and clone size are those listed in that table; D and trimming were worked out from the DNA. This sample yields around 200,000 clones, of which less than 80% are seen a single time; 3.5% to 5% belongs to the top ten. The chain carries TRBV10-3 and TRBJ1-4, with 7 positions matching TRBD1. Sequences were obtained from PBMCs. This TCR was sampled from a woman in her 30s in good health and CMV-seropositive. The CDR3 is CAISEGQLGKRITNEKLFF. The DNA for the CDR3 is TGTGCCATCAGCGAGGGACAGTTAGGAAAGAGGATCACTAATGAAAAACTGTTTTTT.